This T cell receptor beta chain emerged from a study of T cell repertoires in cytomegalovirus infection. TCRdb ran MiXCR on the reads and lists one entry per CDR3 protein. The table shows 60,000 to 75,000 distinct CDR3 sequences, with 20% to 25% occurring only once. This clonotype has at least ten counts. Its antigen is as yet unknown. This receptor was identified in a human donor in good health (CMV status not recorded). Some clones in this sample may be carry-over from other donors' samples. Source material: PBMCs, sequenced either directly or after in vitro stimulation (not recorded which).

The CDR3 is CASSLPGEEPPTAGYQPQHF. As DNA, the CDR3 is TGTGCCAGCAGTTTGCCAGGGGAGGAACCACCCACAGCAGGTTATCAGCCCCAGCATTTT. The chain has TRBV28 and TRBJ1-5; D might be TRBD1 (6 bases). Germline V CDR1 and CDR2: MDHEN, SYDVKM. The CDR3 consists of 20 residues. V lost 3 bases, J lost 5 bases, and 29 bases lay in between.